The 3 T cell receptor beta chains below were found in one sample sequenced in a study of cytomegalovirus exposure and HLA in healthy donors (dated by TCRdb to about 2017). The library was made by the immunoSEQ multiplex PCR assay. For the multiplex PCR, a mixture combining 60 forward primers for TCR Vbeta segments and 13 reverse primers for TCR Jbeta segments was used. Not all clones reach the TCRdb copy of this immuneACCESS table, which keeps in-frame sequences only. Checked studies attribute under half of the gap to unresolved V genes and leave the rest unexplained. The sample table records 85,000 to 130,000 clones; 76% of these occur just once. Of the sample, about 5.4% falls within the top ten clones. The material sequenced was PBMCs. The receptors were gathered from a woman younger than 35 in good health and CMV-seropositive.

This chain joins TRBV9 and TRBJ2-7; D is undetermined. The CDR3 consists of 13 residues. The germline V and J ends were trimmed by 3 bases and 4 bases, with 11 bases remaining between them. The V gene's germline CDR1 is SGDLS and CDR2 YYNGEE. The CDR3 sequence: CASSGGGGYEQYF. The CDR3, as DNA: TGTGCCAGCAGCGGCGGCGGTGGGTACGAGCAGTACTTC. The whole variable domain, remainder taken from reference TRBV9 and TRBJ2-7, is DSGVTQTPKHLITATGQRVTLRCSPRSGDLSVYWYQQSLDQGLQFLIQYYNGEERAKGNILERFSAQQFPDLHSELNLSSLELGDSALYFCASSGGGGYEQYFGPGTRLTVT.

The chain couples TRBV19 to TRBJ2-5, with 8 bases lining up with TRBD1. CDR1 is LNHDA and CDR2 is SQIVND in the germline V gene (reference sequence). After removal of 7 bases from V and 1 base from J, the junction contained 8 bases not matched to a gene. The CDR3 runs 15 residues. DNA of the CDR3: TGTGCCAGTACCGCGACAGGGGCGGGCCAAGAGACCCAGTACTTC. Protein: CASTATGAGQETQYF.

The J gene is TRBJ2-7, the V gene TRBV5-1; 12 bases are shared with TRBD2. The CDR3 covers 16 residues. From germline, CDR1 is SGHRS and CDR2 YFSETQ. V gave up 3 bases and J gave up 0 bases; unmatched junction bases: 4. The CDR3 spells CASSWTSGVSSYEQYF. In nucleotides, the CDR3 is TGCGCCAGCAGCTGGACTAGCGGGGTGAGCTCCTACGAGCAGTACTTC.